This entry lists 10 T cell receptor beta chains sequenced from one sample in a study of beta chain features in type 1 diabetes. Sequenced material consisted of expressed TCRB transcripts (all of the isolated RNA was reverse transcribed). Clones were read by immunoSEQ multiplex PCR, and TCRdb kept only the in-frame ones, dropping some. The sample comprises about 660,000 clones, roughly 13% of which are singletons, and roughly 0.04% rests with the top ten. Whole-study findings and limits: Type 1 diabetes patients had moderately but significantly shorter TCRB CDR3s in all four CD4+ subsets.

No antigens are known for them. Sequencing input: naive CD4+ T cells from blood. The receptor set was obtained from a man between 18 and 29 years old with type 1 diabetes.

The genes are TRBV4-2 and TRBJ2-1; TRBD2 aligns across 10 bases. Germline values: CDR1 LGHNA, CDR2 YNFKEQ. The CDR3 has 16 amino acids. V shed 0 bases, J shed 6 bases, and the junction held 5 bases outside the gene matches. The CDR3 DNA reads TGTGCCAGCAGCCAAGATGGCAGCGGGGGGGCCAATGAGCAGTTCTTC. It codes for CASSQDGSGGANEQFF.

This clone was seen a few times. CDR3 loop: CASSLIETQYF. The CDR3 nucleotides read TGTGCCAGCAGCTTAATCGAGACCCAGTACTTC. The genes are TRBV7-9 and TRBJ2-5; no firm D call. Trimming left V 2 bases short and J 5 bases short, with 3 bases between. In germline, CDR1 is SEHNR, CDR2 FQNEAQ (reference sequence). The CDR3 extends over 11 amino acids. The variable domain in full, with the rest retrieved from reference TRBV7-9 and TRBJ2-5, is DTGVSQNPRHKITKRGQNVTFRCDPISEHNRLYWYRQTLGQGPEFLTYFQNEAQLEKSRLLSDRFSAERPKGSFSTLEIQRTEQGDSAMYLCASSLIETQYFGPGTRLLVL.

In its sample, this clone was seen a few times. This chain links TRBV19 with TRBJ2-3, with 7 bases that match TRBD1. Germline V gene data show CDR1 as LNHDA and CDR2 as SQIVND (reference sequence). The CDR3 covers 15 residues. J lost 1 base, V lost 6 bases, and 7 bases had no gene match. The CDR3 spells CASSLQGTGTDTQYF. The CDR3 DNA follows: TGTGCCAGTAGCCTACAGGGGACGGGCACAGATACGCAGTATTTT. Full variable domain (remainder filled in from reference TRBV19 and TRBJ2-3): DGGITQSPKYLFRKEGQNVTLSCEQNLNHDAMYWYRQDPGQGLRLIYYSQIVNDFQKGDIAEGYSVSREKKESFPLTVTSAQKNPTAFYLCASSLQGTGTDTQYFGPGTRLTVL.

This clone was seen a few times. The gene calls are TRBV11-2 and TRBJ2-2; perhaps TRBD1 as D (7 bases). The CDR3 spans 15 residues. Germline loops: CDR1 SGHAT, CDR2 FQNNGV. V was clipped by 3 bases and J by 4 bases, with 12 bases between them. This chain's CDR3 is CASSFRQGGTGELFF. As DNA, the CDR3 is TGTGCCAGCAGCTTCAGACAGGGAGGCACCGGGGAGCTGTTTTTT.

This rearrangement joins TRBV28 to TRBJ2-3; D gene unclear. Germline values: CDR1 MDHEN, CDR2 SYDVKM. V was cut by 3 bases and J by 0 bases, with 7 bases left in between. This CDR3 is 14 amino acids long. CDR3 protein: CASSFPPSTDTQYF. The CDR3 DNA reads as TGTGCCAGCAGTTTCCCTCCGAGCACAGATACGCAGTATTTT.

This clone was seen more than once but under ten times. The gene calls are TRBV30 and TRBJ1-1; D unclear. Per germline, CDR1 GTSNPN and CDR2 SVGIG (reference sequence). V was clipped by 5 bases and J by 0 bases, with 10 bases between them. The CDR3 consists of 13 residues. The CDR3 sequence: CAWSSHMNTEAFF. CDR3 bases: TGTGCCTGGTCGTCCCACATGAACACTGAAGCTTTCTTT. The complete variable domain, with remaining parts taken from reference TRBV30 and TRBJ1-1, reads SQTIHQWPATLVQPVGSPLSLECTVEGTSNPNLYWYRQAAGRGLQLLFYSVGIGQISSEVPQNLSASRPQDRQFILSSKKLLLSDSGFYLCAWSSHMNTEAFFGQGTRLTVV.

This clone was counted a few times. The rearrangement links TRBV7-2 to TRBJ2-2; D is unresolved. With 5 bases removed from V and 1 base from J, the gap between germline ends came to 8 bases. Germline V gives CDR1 SGHTA, CDR2 FQGNSA. The CDR3 totals 14 residues. The CDR3, as DNA: TGTGCCAGCAGCGTAGACGGGAACACCGGGGAGCTGTTTTTT. As protein: CASSVDGNTGELFF.

This clone was seen only a few times. Different DNA sequences within this sample yield the same CDR3. The chain employs TRBV5-1 and TRBJ1-5; D gene unclear. Trimming removed 0 bases at V and 3 bases at J, with 7 bases between. The CDR3 consists of 14 residues. Germline V gene lookup returns CDR1 SGHRS and CDR2 YFSETQ. The CDR3 coding sequence is TGCGCCAGCAGCTTGGAAGGAGACAATCAGCCCCAGCATTTT. It specifies CASSLEGDNQPQHF.

In DNA, the CDR3 is TGTGCCATCAGTGAGTCCGGGACACTCTCCTACGAGCAGTACTTC. This translates into CAISESGTLSYEQYF. This rearrangement joins TRBV10-3 to TRBJ2-7, with TRBD1 as a possible D gene (6 bases). CDR3 length: 15 residues. Germline V gene lookup returns CDR1 ENHRY and CDR2 SYGVKD. The ends were cut back, 0 bases at V and 0 bases at J, with 9 bases in the middle.

The chain couples TRBV6-5 to TRBJ2-7; D is ambiguous. Germline CDR1 reads MNHEY; CDR2 reads SVGAGI. V lost 2 bases and J 0 bases, leaving 14 bases between the germline ends. There are 16 residues in the CDR3. CDR3 bases: TGTGCCAGCAGTTACGACGGCAGCGTGAGCTCCTACGAGCAGTACTTC. Protein product: CASSYDGSVSSYEQYF.